The rows below give T cell receptor beta chains drawn from one sample of a study of shared clonotypes between healthy human individuals. Profiling relied on immunoSEQ multiplex PCR, and the TCRdb table lists in-frame clones only, not all of them. The data show under 600,000 clones, roughly 95% seen once. The sample comprised naive CD4+ T cells sorted from blood. The receptor source for this set is a woman aged 30 to 39 in good health. Both conserved end residues are part of each CDR3. The D gene is left open where the match is weak. A clone size is listed for some rows: how often the clone was seen (once, few, many), or a class if it is expanded.

j_call clone_size v_call d_call cdr3_aa cdr3_nt
TRBJ2-7 NA TRBV7-9 TRBD1 CASSFPGTGSEQYF TGTGCCAGCAGCTTTCCCGGGACAGGGTCCGAGCAGTACTTC
TRBJ2-3 once TRBV7-3 NA CASSLMGTGPDTQYF TGTGCCAGCAGCTTAATGGGTACGGGGCCGGATACGCAGTATTTT
TRBJ2-1 once TRBV6-5 TRBD2 CASSYRTSGSNEQFF TGTGCCAGCAGTTACCGGACTAGCGGGAGTAATGAGCAGTTCTTC
TRBJ1-5 once TRBV28 NA CATREDSNQPQHF TGTGCCACCCGAGAGGATAGCAATCAGCCCCAGCATTTT
TRBJ1-1 NA TRBV30 NA CAWMKGGETEAFF TGTGCCTGGATGAAGGGCGGGGAGACTGAAGCTTTCTTT
TRBJ2-3 NA TRBV19 NA CASSIFFGAGTDTQYF TGTGCCAGTAGTATATTTTTCGGAGCGGGCACAGATACGCAGTATTTT
TRBJ1-5 NA TRBV19 NA CASTPLVGGNQPQHF TGTGCCAGTACTCCCCTGGTTGGGGGCAATCAGCCCCAGCATTTT
TRBJ2-2 once TRBV11-1 NA CASSQSSAGAETGELFF TGTGCCAGCAGCCAATCCTCGGCCGGGGCCGAAACCGGGGAGCTGTTTTTT
TRBJ2-7 NA TRBV19 NA CASSRLPGSYEQYF TGTGCCAGTAGTCGACTCCCCGGGTCCTACGAGCAGTACTTC
TRBJ2-5 NA TRBV19 NA CASSTVQGGWETQYF TGTGCCAGTAGTACCGTACAGGGAGGATGGGAGACCCAGTACTTC
TRBJ2-7 few TRBV10-3 NA CAISESGTYEQYF TGTGCCATCAGTGAGTCGGGGACCTACGAGCAGTACTTC
TRBJ2-5 NA TRBV6-1 NA CASSVGSRAETQYF TGTGCCAGCAGTGTCGGGAGTAGAGCAGAGACCCAGTACTTC
TRBJ2-1 NA TRBV19 TRBD2 CASTQTSGSDEQFF TGTGCCAGTACTCAGACTAGCGGGAGCGATGAGCAGTTCTTC
TRBJ2-3 NA TRBV7-9 TRBD2 CASSLFAGGGGTDTQYF TGTGCCAGCAGCTTATTTGCGGGAGGGGGTGGCACAGATACGCAGTATTTT
TRBJ2-5 NA TRBV11-3 TRBD1 CASSFGAQGAGETQYF TGTGCCAGCAGCTTTGGAGCACAGGGGGCTGGGGAGACCCAGTACTTC
TRBJ2-3 NA TRBV2 TRBD2 CASSAPSGSTDTQYF TGTGCCAGCAGTGCCCCTAGCGGTAGCACAGATACGCAGTATTTT
TRBJ2-7 NA TRBV7-9 TRBD1 CASSFADRGYEQYF TGTGCCAGCAGCTTTGCCGACAGGGGATACGAGCAGTACTTC
TRBJ2-3 NA TRBV6-5 TRBD2 CASRLAGTDTQYF TGTGCCTCAAGACTAGCGGGTACAGATACGCAGTATTTT
TRBJ1-1 NA TRBV6-1 NA CATPQGTENTEAFF TGTGCCACCCCTCAGGGGACGGAGAACACTGAAGCTTTCTTT
TRBJ1-1 NA TRBV15 NA CATSTDRGVEAFF TGTGCCACCAGCACGGACAGAGGGGTTGAAGCTTTCTTT
TRBJ2-3 NA TRBV10-3 NA CAISGEGTDTQYF TGTGCCATCAGTGGGGAAGGAACAGATACGCAGTATTTT
TRBJ2-7 NA TRBV5-1 NA CASSFIGGHEQYF TGCGCCAGCAGCTTTATCGGGGGCCACGAGCAGTACTTC
TRBJ2-1 NA TRBV19 NA CASSMSLGLYNEQFF TGTGCCAGTAGTATGTCACTCGGGCTTTACAATGAGCAGTTCTTC
TRBJ2-7 NA TRBV4-1 TRBD2 CASSPIGLAAYEQYF TGCGCCAGCAGCCCCATTGGACTAGCGGCCTACGAGCAGTACTTC
TRBJ2-7 NA TRBV2 TRBD2 CASREGTSGRYEQYF TGTGCCAGCAGGGAGGGGACTAGCGGACGCTACGAGCAGTACTTC
TRBJ1-1 NA TRBV7-7 NA CASSSGPLRRGAFF TGTGCCAGCAGCTCGGGCCCCCTACGTCGAGGGGCTTTCTTT
TRBJ2-7 NA TRBV28 TRBD1 CASSPGTVYEQYF TGTGCCAGCAGTCCCGGGACAGTATACGAGCAGTACTTC
TRBJ2-3 NA TRBV6-5 NA CASSYGETTDTQYF TGTGCCAGCAGTTACGGGGAAACAACAGATACGCAGTATTTT
TRBJ2-7 NA TRBV9 NA CASSVGHPYEQYF TGTGCCAGCAGCGTAGGGCATCCCTACGAGCAGTACTTC
TRBJ1-3 NA TRBV11-3 NA CASSLGTFGNTIYF TGTGCCAGCAGCTTAGGGACATTTGGAAACACCATATATTTT
TRBJ2-2 NA TRBV5-1 NA CASSARNTGELFF TGCGCCAGCAGCGCCAGGAACACCGGGGAGCTGTTTTTT
TRBJ2-7 NA TRBV30 NA CAWSLTGNEQYF TGTGCCTGGAGTCTAACAGGGAACGAGCAGTACTTC
TRBJ2-3 NA TRBV4-1 NA CASRQSATDTQYF TGCGCCAGCAGACAATCTGCCACAGATACGCAGTATTTT
TRBJ1-3 NA TRBV19 TRBD1 CATQAGGVGNTIYF TGTGCCACCCAAGCAGGGGGCGTTGGAAACACCATATATTTT
TRBJ1-1 NA TRBV28 NA CASSIVSVNTEAFF TGTGCCAGCAGTATCGTGTCTGTGAACACTGAAGCTTTCTTT
TRBJ1-3 NA TRBV11-2 NA CASHQALSGNTIYF TGTGCCAGCCACCAGGCTCTCTCTGGAAACACCATATATTTT
TRBJ2-7 NA TRBV28 NA CASSFRGSEQYF TGTGCCAGCAGTTTCCGGGGTAGCGAGCAGTACTTC
TRBJ1-1 once TRBV11-2 NA CASSLLEPGTEWGTEAFF TGTGCCAGCAGCTTATTGGAACCCGGGACGGAGTGGGGCACTGAAGCTTTCTTT
TRBJ1-1 NA TRBV29-1 NA CSVRGHTMNTEAFF TGCAGCGTGCGGGGACACACCATGAACACTGAAGCTTTCTTT
TRBJ2-6 NA TRBV14 NA CASSRWAWAEAESSGANVLTF TGTGCCAGCAGCCGCTGGGCTTGGGCAGAGGCAGAGAGCTCTGGGGCCAACGTCCTGACTTTC
TRBJ1-2 once TRBV28 NA CASSLRLYGYTF TGTGCCAGCAGCCTTCGGCTCTATGGCTACACCTTC
TRBJ1-1 NA TRBV28 NA CASSSSGREAFF TGTGCCAGCAGTTCATCGGGGCGTGAAGCTTTCTTT
TRBJ2-2 NA TRBV18 NA CASSPPMAGELFF TGTGCCAGCTCACCACCTATGGCCGGGGAGCTGTTTTTT
TRBJ1-5 NA TRBV19 NA CASSRGRGKNQPQHF TGTGCCAGTAGTAGAGGCAGGGGTAAAAATCAGCCCCAGCATTTT
TRBJ2-1 NA TRBV7-6 NA CASSKQAYNEQFF TGTGCCAGCTCAAAACAAGCTTACAATGAGCAGTTCTTC
TRBJ1-5 NA TRBV4-1 NA CASSQGRVGWDQPQHF TGCGCCAGCAGCCAAGGGAGGGTCGGATGGGATCAGCCCCAGCATTTT
TRBJ1-2 once TRBV6-1 NA CASSALTGSHGYTF TGTGCCAGCAGTGCCTTAACAGGGAGCCATGGCTACACCTTC
TRBJ2-1 NA TRBV4-1 TRBD1 CASRGTAYNEQFF TGCGCCAGTAGAGGGACAGCCTACAATGAGCAGTTCTTC
TRBJ1-3 NA TRBV7-9 NA CASSSPRHDGALHTIYF TGTGCCAGCAGCTCCCCACGACATGACGGAGCCCTACACACCATATATTTT
TRBJ2-4 NA TRBV9 NA CASSVSAEAKNIQYF TGTGCCAGCAGCGTATCTGCGGAAGCCAAAAACATTCAGTACTTC
TRBJ2-1 NA TRBV7-2 NA CASSLAGAGSDEQFF TGTGCCAGCAGCTTAGCTGGGGCAGGGTCGGATGAGCAGTTCTTC